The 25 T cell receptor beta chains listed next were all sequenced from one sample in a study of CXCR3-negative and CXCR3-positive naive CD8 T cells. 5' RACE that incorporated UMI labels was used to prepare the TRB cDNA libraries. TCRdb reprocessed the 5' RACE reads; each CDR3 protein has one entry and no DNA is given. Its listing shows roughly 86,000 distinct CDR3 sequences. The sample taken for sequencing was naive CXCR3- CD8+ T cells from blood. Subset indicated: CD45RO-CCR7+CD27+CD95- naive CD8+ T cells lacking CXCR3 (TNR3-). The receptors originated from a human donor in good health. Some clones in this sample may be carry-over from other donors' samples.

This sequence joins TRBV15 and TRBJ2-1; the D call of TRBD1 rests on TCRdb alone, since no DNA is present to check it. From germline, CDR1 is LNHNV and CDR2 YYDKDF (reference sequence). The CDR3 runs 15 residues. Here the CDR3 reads CATSRDRAGANEQFF.

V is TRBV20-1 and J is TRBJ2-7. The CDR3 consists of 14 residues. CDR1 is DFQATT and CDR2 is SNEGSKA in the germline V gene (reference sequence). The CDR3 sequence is CSARGNSLTYEQYF.

CDR3: CASSPLFGEDQETQYF. The gene calls are TRBV3-1 and TRBJ2-5; checking the TCRdb D call of TRBD2 is not possible without DNA. This CDR3 contains 16 residues. Germline loops: CDR1 LGHDT, CDR2 YNNKEL (reference sequence).

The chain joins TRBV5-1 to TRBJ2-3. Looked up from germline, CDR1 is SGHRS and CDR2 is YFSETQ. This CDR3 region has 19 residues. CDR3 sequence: CASSLPIDGDTPFTDTQYF.

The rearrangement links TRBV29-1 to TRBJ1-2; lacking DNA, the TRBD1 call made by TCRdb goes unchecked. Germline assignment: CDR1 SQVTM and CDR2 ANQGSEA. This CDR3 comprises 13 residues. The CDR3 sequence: CSVEIDRFSGYTF. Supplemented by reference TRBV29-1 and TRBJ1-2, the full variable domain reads SAVISQKPSRDICQRGTSLTIQCQVDSQVTMMFWYRQQPGQSLTLIATANQGSEATYESGFVIDKFPISRPNLTFSTLTVSNMSPEDSSIYLCSVEIDRFSGYTFGSGTRLTVV.

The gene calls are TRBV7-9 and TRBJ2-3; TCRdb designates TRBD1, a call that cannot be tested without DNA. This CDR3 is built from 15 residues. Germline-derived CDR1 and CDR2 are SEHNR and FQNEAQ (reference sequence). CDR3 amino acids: CASSTRQGSPDTQYF.

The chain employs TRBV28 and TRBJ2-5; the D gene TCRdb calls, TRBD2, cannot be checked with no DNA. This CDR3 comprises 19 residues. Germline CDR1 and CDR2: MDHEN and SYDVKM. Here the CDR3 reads CASSPILDRSGPPQETQYF. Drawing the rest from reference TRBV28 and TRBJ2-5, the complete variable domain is DVKVTQSSRYLVKRTGEKVFLECVQDMDHENMFWYRQDPGLGLRLIYFSYDVKMKEKGDIPEGYSVSREKKERFSLILESASTNQTSMYLCASSPILDRSGPPQETQYFGPGTRLLVL.

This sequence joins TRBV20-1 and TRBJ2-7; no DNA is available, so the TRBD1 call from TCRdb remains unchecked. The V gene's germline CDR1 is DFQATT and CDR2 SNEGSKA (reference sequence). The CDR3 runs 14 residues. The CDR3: CSARSQGGSYEQYF.

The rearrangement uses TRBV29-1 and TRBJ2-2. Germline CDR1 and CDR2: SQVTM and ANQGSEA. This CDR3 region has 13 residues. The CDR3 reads CSVEDYNTGELFF.

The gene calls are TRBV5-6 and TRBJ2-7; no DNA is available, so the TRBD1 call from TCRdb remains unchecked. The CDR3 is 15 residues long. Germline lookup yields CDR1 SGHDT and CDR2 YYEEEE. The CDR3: CASSGTQGDLRVQYF.

CDR3 loop: CASSPQSKGLYEQYF. The V gene is TRBV28, the J gene TRBJ2-7; TCRdb indicates TRBD1, and absent DNA this call remains unverified. Germline V gives CDR1 MDHEN, CDR2 SYDVKM. The CDR3 sequence is 15 residues long.

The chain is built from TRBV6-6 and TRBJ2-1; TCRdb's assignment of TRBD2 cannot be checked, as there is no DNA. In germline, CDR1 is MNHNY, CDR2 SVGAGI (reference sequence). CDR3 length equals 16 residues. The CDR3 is CASSYSQAGAGDEQFF.

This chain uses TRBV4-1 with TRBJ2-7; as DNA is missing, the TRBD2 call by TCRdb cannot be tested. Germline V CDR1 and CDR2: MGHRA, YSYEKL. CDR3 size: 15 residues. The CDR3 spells CASSQDLAGTYEQYF.

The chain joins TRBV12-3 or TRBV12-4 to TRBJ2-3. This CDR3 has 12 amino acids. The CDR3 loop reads CASSPNGDTQYF.

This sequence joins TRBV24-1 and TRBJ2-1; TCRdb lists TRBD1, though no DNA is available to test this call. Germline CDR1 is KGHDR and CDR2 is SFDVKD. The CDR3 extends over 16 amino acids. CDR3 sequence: CATSDPGRSSYNEQFF.

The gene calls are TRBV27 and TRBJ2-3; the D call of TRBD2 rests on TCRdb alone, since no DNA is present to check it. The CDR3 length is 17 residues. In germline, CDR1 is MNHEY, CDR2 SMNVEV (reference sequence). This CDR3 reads CASSLSMGFAGGDTQYF.

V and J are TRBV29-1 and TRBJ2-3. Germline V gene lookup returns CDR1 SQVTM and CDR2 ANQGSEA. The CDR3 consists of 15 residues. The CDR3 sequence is CSVVTLGDSTDTQYF.

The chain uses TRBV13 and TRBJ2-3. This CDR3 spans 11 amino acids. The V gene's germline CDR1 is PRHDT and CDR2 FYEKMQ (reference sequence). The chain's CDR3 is CASSLEDTQYF. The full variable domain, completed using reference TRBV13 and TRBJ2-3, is AAGVIQSPRHLIKEKRETATLKCYPIPRHDTVYWYQQGPGQDPQFLISFYEKMQSDKGSIPDRFSAQQFSDYHSELNMSSLELGDSALYFCASSLEDTQYFGPGTRLTVL.

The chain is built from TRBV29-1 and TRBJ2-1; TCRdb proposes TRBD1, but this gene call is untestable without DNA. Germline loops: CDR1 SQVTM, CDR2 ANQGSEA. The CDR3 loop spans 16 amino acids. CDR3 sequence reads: CSVESPDRTSYNEQFF.

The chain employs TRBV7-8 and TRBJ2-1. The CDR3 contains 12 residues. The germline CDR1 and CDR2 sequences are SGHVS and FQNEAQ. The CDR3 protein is CASSFPPTEQFF.

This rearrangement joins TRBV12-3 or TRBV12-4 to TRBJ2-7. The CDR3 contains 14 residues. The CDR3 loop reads CASTLSNAVREQYF.

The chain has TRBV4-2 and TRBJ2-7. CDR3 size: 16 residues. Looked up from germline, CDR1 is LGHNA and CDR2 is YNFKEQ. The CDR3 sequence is CASSQDRGVGIQEQYF.

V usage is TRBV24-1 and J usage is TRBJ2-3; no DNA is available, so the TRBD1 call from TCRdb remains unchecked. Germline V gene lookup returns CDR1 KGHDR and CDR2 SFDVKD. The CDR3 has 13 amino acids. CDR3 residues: CATGAESTDTQYF.

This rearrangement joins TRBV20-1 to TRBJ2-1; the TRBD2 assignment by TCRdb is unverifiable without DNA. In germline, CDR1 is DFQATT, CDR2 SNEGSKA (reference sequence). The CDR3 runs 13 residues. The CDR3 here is CSAGPSSYNEQFF.

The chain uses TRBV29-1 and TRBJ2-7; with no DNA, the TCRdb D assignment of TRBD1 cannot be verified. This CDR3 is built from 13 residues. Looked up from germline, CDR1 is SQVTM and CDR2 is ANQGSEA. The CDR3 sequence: CSVGQGGPYEQYF.